Below, 25 T cell receptor beta chains from the same sample are listed, as sequenced in a study of blood T cells in healthy people across ages. Sample-barcoded 5' priming and a J-beta primer mix drove a second PCR of about 6 to 12 cycles. MiXCR, applied by TCRdb to the 5' RACE reads, yields one record per CDR3 protein. The sample carries around 1,000,000 distinct CDR3 sequences, approximately 26% recorded once. The same specimen was also included in a second study, on T cells of mothers and their children.

The source material was blood. These receptors were collected from a girl aged 2 to 10 in good health.

The chain has TRBV7-9 and TRBJ2-5; TRBD1 matches at 8 bases. The DNA end is more similar to TRBJ2-1, so the J call may be wrong. CDR3 length: 17 residues. Germline CDR1 and CDR2: SEHNR and FQNEAQ (reference sequence). The CDR3 DNA is TGTGCCAGCAGCTTGCAGGACAGGGTGTTTTGGGGCAATGAGCAGTTCTTC. This codes for CASSLQDRVFWGNEQFF.

This clonotype was detected a few times. The V call is TRBV24-1, the J call TRBJ1-5, with D unresolved. Trimming cost V 6 bases and J 2 bases, with 7 bases left between them. The CDR3 totals 13 residues. CDR1 KGHDR and CDR2 SFDVKD come from the germline V gene. The CDR3 DNA reads TGTGCCACCAGTAAGCGTGGCAATCAGCCCCAGCATTTT. It codes for CATSKRGNQPQHF.

The DNA for the CDR3 is TGCGCCAGCAGCCAGACGACAGGGTTCGCTGAAGCTTTCTTT. Protein sequence: CASSQTTGFAEAFF. V gene TRBV5-1 combines with J gene TRBJ1-1; 7 nucleotides agree with TRBD1. V lost 4 bases and J lost 6; bases outside the gene matches: 9. CDR1 is SGHRS, CDR2 YFSETQ, per germline. The CDR3 is made up of 14 amino acids.

The V call is TRBV4-2, the J call TRBJ2-1, with 10 positions matching TRBD1. The CDR3 covers 15 residues. The J segment lost 7 bases and the V segment lost 3 bases, leaving 6 bases of the junction unmatched. Germline V gene lookup returns CDR1 LGHNA and CDR2 YNFKEQ. The CDR3: CASSHDRGRVNEQFF. CDR3 nucleotides: TGTGCCAGCAGCCACGACAGGGGGCGCGTAAATGAGCAGTTCTTC.

This clonotype appeared a single time. The rearrangement uses TRBV12-3 or TRBV12-4 and TRBJ2-4; 7 bases align to TRBD2. Trimming removed 6 bases from V and 3 bases from J; junction bases left unmatched: 8. The length of the CDR3 is 15 residues. CDR3: CASRKSGIGKNIQYF. CDR3 nucleotides: TGTGCCAGCAGAAAGAGCGGGATCGGCAAAAACATTCAGTACTTC.

The gene calls are TRBV24-1 and TRBJ2-5; no clear D gene. The end of the DNA fits TRBJ2-1 better, so the J call may be wrong. The germline gives CDR1 KGHDR, CDR2 SFDVKD. The CDR3 has 13 residues. The CDR3 DNA follows: TGTGCCACCAGTGGGGCAGGTTACAATGAGCAGTTCTTC. Its translation is CATSGAGYNEQFF.

This clonotype was observed a few times. The chain links TRBV19 to TRBJ1-1; the D is unclear. Germline values: CDR1 LNHDA, CDR2 SQIVND (reference sequence). The CDR3 is made up of 11 amino acids. V dropped 10 bases and J dropped 0 bases, with 6 bases sitting between them. The CDR3 reads CATTMNTEAFF. In DNA form, the CDR3 reads TGTGCCACTACCATGAACACTGAAGCTTTCTTT.

The CDR3 is CASSQDLRSSVSDTQYF. The CDR3 nucleotides are TGTGCCAGCAGCCAAGATCTTCGGTCTAGCGTTTCAGATACGCAGTATTTT. This sequence joins TRBV4-2 and TRBJ2-3; a weak D match, TRBD2 (6 bases). This CDR3 contains 17 residues. Trimming stripped 0 bases from V and 4 bases from J, with 17 bases between. Germline V lookup: CDR1 LGHNA, CDR2 YNFKEQ.

There are a few counts of this clonotype. Here the CDR3 reads CASSLARGIYEQYF. Written as DNA, the CDR3 is TGTGCCAGCAGTTTAGCCAGGGGAATATACGAGCAGTACTTC. J is TRBJ2-7 and V is TRBV27; D might be TRBD1 (6 bases). The CDR3 contains 14 residues. V lost 2 bases and J lost 4, with 12 bases in between. The germline CDR1 and CDR2 sequences are MNHEY and SMNVEV (reference sequence).

This clonotype was seen more than once but under ten times. The junction differs from germline at one of its ends, possibly a read error. The chain is built from TRBV6-1 and TRBJ1-4, with D unclear. The CDR3 is made up of 15 amino acids. Germline values: CDR1 MNHNS, CDR2 SASEGT. CDR3 protein: CASSEEGATDEKLFF. The CDR3, as DNA: TGTGCCAGCAGTGAAGAGGGAGCAACTGATGAAAAACTGTTTTTT.

A few counts support this clonotype. The chain recombines TRBV2 with TRBJ2-7; 7 positions agree with TRBD1. Per germline, CDR1 SNHLY and CDR2 FYNNEI. J lost 2 bases, V lost 4 bases, and 8 bases had no gene match. The CDR3 is 15 amino acids. The chain's CDR3 is CASSVQTGTPYEQYF. The CDR3, as DNA: TGTGCCAGCAGTGTCCAGACAGGGACCCCCTACGAGCAGTACTTC.

V is TRBV7-9 and J is TRBJ2-1; 10 bases agree with TRBD2. The CDR3 contains 18 residues. Germline lookup yields CDR1 SEHNR and CDR2 FQNEAQ (reference sequence). After removal of 4 bases from V and 8 bases from J, the junction contained 17 bases not matched to a gene. CDR3 sequence (DNA): TGTGCCAGCAGCTCTGATGCCCTACTAGCGGGGTTTGGTTATGAGCAGTTCTTC. This sequence encodes CASSSDALLAGFGYEQFF.

The chain combines TRBV7-6 with TRBJ1-3; no clear D gene. This CDR3 spans 17 amino acids. Germline CDR1 reads SGHVS; CDR2 reads FNYEAQ. Trimming removed 4 bases at V and 1 base at J, with 17 bases between. In nucleotides, the CDR3 is TGTGCCAGCAGCTCAAACCTGGCGGGTGGGTCTGGAAACACCATATATTTT. Amino acid sequence: CASSSNLAGGSGNTIYF.

This clonotype was seen more than once but under ten times. The chain uses TRBV20-1 and TRBJ2-5; D might be TRBD1 (6 bases). CDR3 length: 17 residues. From germline, CDR1 is DFQATT and CDR2 SNEGSKA (reference sequence). V was clipped by 0 bases and J by 4 bases, with 21 bases between them. The CDR3 here is CSARDFGDRQGPETQYF. The CDR3 nucleotides read TGCAGTGCTAGAGATTTTGGGGACCGCCAGGGGCCAGAGACCCAGTACTTC.

J is TRBJ2-7 and V is TRBV28, with a tentative D call TRBD1 (5 bases). Germline-derived CDR1 and CDR2 are MDHEN and SYDVKM. This CDR3 spans 11 amino acids. Trimming cost V 7 bases and J 3 bases, with 7 bases left between them. In DNA, the CDR3 is TGTGCCAGCAACGACAGCTACGAGCAGTACTTC. This sequence encodes CASNDSYEQYF.

J is TRBJ1-6 and V is TRBV4-3; TRBD1 might be the D (5 bases). V lost 1 base and J 11 bases, leaving 9 bases between the germline ends. This CDR3 contains 13 residues. CDR1 is LGHNA, CDR2 YSLEER, per germline. The CDR3 region is CASSQGEGPPLHF. CDR3 nucleotides: TGCGCCAGCAGCCAAGGAGAGGGACCACCCCTCCACTTT.

V usage is TRBV6-1 and J usage is TRBJ2-6; the D gene is possibly TRBD1 (6 bases). Trimming left V 0 bases short and J 2 bases short, with 8 bases between. The germline CDR1 and CDR2 sequences are MNHNS and SASEGT. The CDR3 loop spans 16 amino acids. The CDR3, as DNA: TGTGCCAGCAGTGAAGCGGCAGGGGCTGGGGCCAACGTCCTGACTTTC. It encodes CASSEAAGAGANVLTF.

The chain links TRBV28 to TRBJ1-2; no definite D call. Trimming cost V 6 bases and J 8 bases, with 13 bases left between them. The CDR3 covers 12 residues. Germline loops: CDR1 MDHEN, CDR2 SYDVKM. In DNA form, the CDR3 reads TGTGCCAGCAGCCCTGGTGGGCCGGGCTACACCTTC. Translating gives CASSPGGPGYTF.

The chain joins TRBV15 to TRBJ1-3, with D possibly TRBD1 on 6 matching bases. Per the germline V gene, CDR1 is LNHNV and CDR2 is YYDKDF (reference sequence). The CDR3 spans 14 residues. Deletions cut 5 bases from V and 5 bases from J, with 13 bases between. CDR3 DNA: TGTGCCACCAGCGGGAAACAGGGTCGAAACACCATATATTTT. It is translated as CATSGKQGRNTIYF.

This chain uses TRBV6-1 with TRBJ2-2; no clear D. Per the germline V gene, CDR1 is MNHNS and CDR2 is SASEGT. V was trimmed by 3 bases and J by 4 bases, leaving 15 bases between them. The CDR3 length is 16 residues. The CDR3 loop is CASSDLGRMSTGELFF. For the CDR3, the DNA is TGTGCCAGCAGTGACCTGGGAAGAATGAGCACCGGGGAGCTGTTTTTT.

The gene calls are TRBV4-1 and TRBJ2-3; D is possibly TRBD2 (6 bases). The CDR3 contains 13 residues. Trimming removed 6 bases at V and 4 bases at J, with 11 bases between. Germline CDR1 MGHRA, CDR2 YSYEKL. The CDR3 DNA reads TGCGCCAGCAGACAAACGGGGGCAGATACGCAGTATTTT. Translating it yields CASRQTGADTQYF.

This clonotype was observed a single time. The chain has TRBV6-1 and TRBJ2-5; 14 bases are a match to TRBD2. After removal of 5 bases from V and 5 bases from J, the junction contained 10 bases not matched to a gene. The CDR3 covers 17 residues. Germline CDR1 reads MNHNS; CDR2 reads SASEGT. The CDR3 region has the DNA TGTGCCAGCAGTCCCGGGACTAGCGGGGGCTTGGTGGAGACCCAGTACTTC. Residues: CASSPGTSGGLVETQYF.

The J gene is TRBJ2-5, the V gene TRBV12-3 or TRBV12-4, with TRBD2 identical over 10 bases. Unmatched junction bases numbered 4, after V lost 3 bases and J lost 3 bases. CDR3 length: 15 amino acids. DNA of the CDR3: TGTGCCAGCAGTTTTCTAGCGGGAGAGAAAGAGACCCAGTACTTC. Its translation is CASSFLAGEKETQYF.

V and J are TRBV7-9 and TRBJ2-5, with D maybe TRBD1 (6 bases). The CDR3 length is 12 residues. V was pared by 4 bases and J by 14 bases, with 17 bases between. CDR1 and CDR2 (germline): SEHNR, FQNEAQ (reference sequence). The CDR3 protein is CASSSGVGHLYF. In nucleotides, the CDR3 is TGTGCCAGCAGCTCTGGAGTGGGACACCTATACTTC.

The chain combines TRBV15 with TRBJ2-1; D call uncertain. Deletions cut 4 bases from V and 0 bases from J, with 10 bases between. The germline CDR1 and CDR2 sequences are LNHNV and YYDKDF (reference sequence). This CDR3 is built from 15 residues. DNA of the CDR3: TGTGCCACCAGCATGGCTGGAAGCTCCTACAATGAGCAGTTCTTC. Translated, it gives CATSMAGSSYNEQFF. The full variable domain, rest sourced from reference TRBV15 and TRBJ2-1, is DAMVIQNPRYQVTQFGKPVTLSCSQTLNHNVMYWYQQKSSQAPKLLFHYYDKDFNNEADTPDNFQSRRPNTSFCFLDIRSPGLGDTAMYLCATSMAGSSYNEQFFGPGTRLTVL.